Shown below are 21 T cell receptor beta chains from a single sample sequenced in a study of T-cell memory formation after mild COVID-19. TCRdb re-called the 5' RACE reads with MiXCR, one entry per CDR3 protein. The sample records some 82,000 distinct CDR3 sequences, over 10% being singletons. The sample was PBMCs or a T cell subset sorted from them (not recorded which). Receptors were obtained from a man between 18 and 29 years old who had mild COVID-19 (a few samples of this study predate the infection). Cell type and time point are not known.

V and J are TRBV12-3 or TRBV12-4 and TRBJ2-2; possible D gene TRBD1, 6 bases. The CDR3 runs 12 residues. The V gene lost 6 bases and the J gene lost 8 bases, with 10 bases spanning the gap. In DNA form, the CDR3 reads TGTGCCAGCAGCTACAGGGAAGGGGAGCTGTTTTTT. Translating it yields CASSYREGELFF.

V is TRBV19 and J is TRBJ1-1; D may be TRBD1 (5 bases). Germline lookup yields CDR1 LNHDA and CDR2 SQIVND (reference sequence). CDR3 length: 15 amino acids. Trimming left V 7 bases short and J 6 bases short, with 21 bases between. CDR3 nucleotides: TGTGCCAGTACCCACGGTTCGGGGCAATTTGCTGAAGCTTTCTTT. It codes for CASTHGSGQFAEAFF.

The CDR3 sequence: CASSQVRSNQPQHF. CDR3 nucleotide sequence: TGCGCCAGCAGCCAAGTCCGCAGCAATCAGCCCCAGCATTTT. The V gene is TRBV4-1, the J gene TRBJ1-5, with D unclear. CDR3 size: 14 residues. V lost 1 base and J 1 base, leaving 5 bases between the germline ends. Germline CDR1 is MGHRA and CDR2 is YSYEKL.

CDR3 in DNA: TGTGCCAGCAGCTTGGACAGGGGTATAGCGAACACCGGGGAGCTGTTTTTT. Encoded protein: CASSLDRGIANTGELFF. V and J are TRBV7-8 and TRBJ2-2, with 9 bases that match TRBD1. The germline V gene encodes CDR1 SGHVS and CDR2 FQNEAQ. V lost 3 bases and J lost 0; bases outside the gene matches: 5. There are 17 residues in the CDR3. Combining the CDR3 with reference TRBV7-8 and TRBJ2-2 gives the whole variable domain GAGVSQSPRYKVAKRGQDVALRCDPISGHVSLFWYQQALGQGPEFLTYFQNEAQLDKSGLPSDRFFAERPEGSVSTLKIQRTQQEDSAVYLCASSLDRGIANTGELFFGEGSRLTVL.

The chain employs TRBV6-6 and TRBJ2-5; tentatively, D is TRBD1 (6 bases). The V end lost 0 bases, the J end lost 2 bases, and 13 bases lay between the germline ends. Germline CDR1 and CDR2: MNHNY and SVGAGI (reference sequence). This CDR3 has 16 amino acids. The CDR3 coding sequence is TGTGCCAGCAGTTACTCTCAGGGGCGGTATCAAGAGACCCAGTACTTC. Translating gives CASSYSQGRYQETQYF.

V usage is TRBV19 and J usage is TRBJ1-3; D gene ambiguous. The V and J ends lost 7 bases and 4 bases respectively, with 11 bases between them. The V gene's germline CDR1 is LNHDA and CDR2 SQIVND (reference sequence). This CDR3 spans 13 amino acids. The CDR3 spells CASNVFAGNTIYF. In DNA form, the CDR3 reads TGTGCCAGTAACGTATTCGCCGGAAACACCATATATTTT. Supplemented by reference TRBV19 and TRBJ1-3, the full variable domain reads DGGITQSPKYLFRKEGQNVTLSCEQNLNHDAMYWYRQDPGQGLRLIYYSQIVNDFQKGDIAEGYSVSREKKESFPLTVTSAQKNPTAFYLCASNVFAGNTIYFGEGSWLTVV.

This clonotype was observed a handful of times. The CDR3 loop reads CASKRTERYEQYF. The CDR3 DNA is TGCGCCAGCAAGCGGACAGAGCGATACGAGCAGTACTTC. The rearrangement joins TRBV5-1 to TRBJ2-7, with a weak D call TRBD1 (6 bases). The V and J ends lost 6 bases and 4 bases respectively, with 14 bases between them. Germline V CDR1 and CDR2: SGHRS, YFSETQ. The CDR3 covers 13 residues.

The sample holds many counts of this clonotype. The V and J genes are TRBV12-3 or TRBV12-4 and TRBJ2-5; 11 bases are a match to TRBD1. The CDR3 has 15 amino acids. Germline trimming cut 6 bases from V and 5 bases from J; bases unmatched to any gene: 8. The CDR3 DNA follows: TGTGCCAGCAGAGATACCGGGACAGGGGGTGAGACCCAGTACTTC. This codes for CASRDTGTGGETQYF.

This clonotype has at least ten counts. CDR3 coding DNA: TGTGCCAGCATGTGGGGGGACCGCCCCAATGAGCAGTTCTTC. Residues: CASMWGDRPNEQFF. This rearrangement joins TRBV12-3 or TRBV12-4 to TRBJ2-1; D may be TRBD2 (6 bases). The CDR3 runs to 14 residues. Deletions cut 7 bases from V and 6 bases from J, with 16 bases between.

The sample holds a few counts of this clonotype. The gene calls are TRBV9 and TRBJ2-1; the match to TRBD1 covers 7 bases. This CDR3 is built from 14 residues. CDR1 and CDR2 from the germline V gene are SGDLS and YYNGEE. V lost 2 bases, J lost 4 bases, and 3 bases stayed unmatched. The CDR3 here is CASSVGQVYNEQFF. CDR3 sequence (DNA): TGTGCCAGCAGCGTTGGACAGGTGTACAATGAGCAGTTCTTC.

This clonotype has more than one count but fewer than ten. This chain links TRBV6-2 or TRBV6-3 with TRBJ1-1; TRBD1 might be the D (5 bases). This CDR3 is built from 12 residues. Deletions cut 4 bases from V and 5 bases from J, with 8 bases between. CDR1 MNHEY and CDR2 SVGEGT come from the germline V gene. The CDR3: CASSFRVTEAFF. CDR3 nucleotide sequence: TGTGCCAGCAGTTTCAGGGTTACTGAAGCTTTCTTT.

This clonotype has only a few counts. This sequence joins TRBV6-2 or TRBV6-3 and TRBJ2-7, with D possibly being TRBD2 (5 bases). The germline V gene encodes CDR1 MNHEY and CDR2 SVGEGT. This CDR3 has 13 residues. The V end lost 6 bases, the J end lost 0 bases, and 9 bases lay between the germline ends. CDR3 amino acids: CASSGLGSYEQYV. CDR3 sequence (DNA): TGTGCCAGCAGCGGACTCGGCTCCTACGAGCAGTACGTC.

The chain links TRBV6-5 to TRBJ1-1; 9 bases fit TRBD1. With 4 bases clipped from V and 0 bases from J, the junction kept 12 bases outside the gene matches. The CDR3 consists of 18 residues. The germline V gene has CDR1 MNHEY and CDR2 SVGAGI. In nucleotides, the CDR3 is TGTGCCAGCAGTTCAACAGGGGGCCGCGTCTTCATGAACACTGAAGCTTTCTTT. It translates to CASSSTGGRVFMNTEAFF.

V usage is TRBV4-1 and J usage is TRBJ1-4; no reliable D call. CDR1 MGHRA and CDR2 YSYEKL come from the germline V gene. This CDR3 contains 16 residues. Deletions cut 3 bases from V and 5 bases from J, with 16 bases between. Here the CDR3 DNA reads TGCGCCAGCAGCCACTTAGAAGGTGACCAAAATGAAAAACTGTTTTTT. It specifies CASSHLEGDQNEKLFF.

This clonotype was counted only a few times. The V gene is TRBV5-1, the J gene TRBJ2-1, with 10 bases that match TRBD1. V shed 4 bases and J 7 bases; nucleotides not matched to a gene: 2. CDR3 length: 13 amino acids. Germline CDR1 is SGHRS and CDR2 is YFSETQ. This CDR3 reads CASSRDRGNEQFF. The CDR3 DNA is TGCGCCAGCAGCCGGGACAGGGGAAATGAGCAGTTCTTC.

This clonotype was observed a few times. The chain employs TRBV5-1 and TRBJ2-2; TRBD2 aligns across 10 bases. The CDR3 spans 17 residues. V was clipped by 4 bases and J by 0 bases; unmatched bases: 6. Looked up from germline, CDR1 is SGHRS and CDR2 is YFSETQ. For the CDR3, the DNA is TGCGCCAGCAGCCCCCTACTAGCGGGGTCGAACACCGGGGAGCTGTTTTTT. It specifies CASSPLLAGSNTGELFF. The variable domain in full, with the rest retrieved from reference TRBV5-1 and TRBJ2-2, is KAGVTQTPRYLIKTRGQQVTLSCSPISGHRSVSWYQQTPGQGLQFLFEYFSETQRNKGNFPGRFSGRQFSNSRSEMNVSTLELGDSALYLCASSPLLAGSNTGELFFGEGSRLTVL.

This clonotype came up many times. The J gene is TRBJ1-2, the V gene TRBV7-9; D is perhaps TRBD1 (6 bases). The germline gives CDR1 SEHNR, CDR2 FQNEAQ (reference sequence). This CDR3 spans 15 amino acids. V lost 5 bases to trimming and J lost 7 bases, with 20 bases between them. CDR3 in DNA: TGTGCCAGCAGCAAACAAGGGACACATCGTTTTGGCTACACCTTC. It is translated as CASSKQGTHRFGYTF.

V is TRBV6-4 and J is TRBJ2-1, with 8 bases that match TRBD1. The germline V gene has CDR1 MRHNA and CDR2 SNTAGT. V trimming: 3 bases; J trimming: 15 bases; junction bases outside the gene matches: 7. This CDR3 has 12 residues. DNA of the CDR3: TGTGCCAGCAGTGATTACAGGGGGGTGTCGTTCTTC. Protein sequence: CASSDYRGVSFF.

The chain joins TRBV9 to TRBJ2-3; D call uncertain. Trimming cost V 3 bases and J 1 base, with 6 bases left between them. Germline V gene sequence: CDR1 SGDLS, CDR2 YYNGEE. There are 13 residues in the CDR3. CDR3 sequence reads: CASSGSGTDTQYF. The CDR3, as DNA: TGTGCCAGCAGCGGATCCGGCACAGATACGCAGTATTTT.

This chain uses TRBV7-9 with TRBJ1-1; TRBD1 matches at 8 bases. Looked up from germline, CDR1 is SEHNR and CDR2 is FQNEAQ (reference sequence). The CDR3 spans 14 residues. Germline trimming cut 4 bases from V and 4 bases from J; bases unmatched to any gene: 5. Written as DNA, the CDR3 is TGTGCCAGCAGCTCCGGGACAGGTTCCACTGAAGCTTTCTTT. This gives the protein CASSSGTGSTEAFF.

This clonotype was picked up many times. This chain's CDR3 is CASSTLGTSEETQYF. In DNA form, the CDR3 reads TGTGCCAGCAGCACGCTGGGGACTAGCGAGGAGACCCAGTACTTC. The chain carries TRBV7-3 and TRBJ2-5; 10 positions agree with TRBD2. This CDR3 spans 15 amino acids. V trimming: 5 bases; J trimming: 5 bases; junction bases outside the gene matches: 8. CDR1 is SGHTA, CDR2 FQGTGA, per germline. Variable domain in full (rest from reference TRBV7-3 and TRBJ2-5): GAGVSQTPSNKVTEKGKYVELRCDPISGHTALYWYRQSLGQGPEFLIYFQGTGAADDSGLPNDRFFAVRPEGSVSTLKIQRTERGDSAVYLCASSTLGTSEETQYFGPGTRLLVL.